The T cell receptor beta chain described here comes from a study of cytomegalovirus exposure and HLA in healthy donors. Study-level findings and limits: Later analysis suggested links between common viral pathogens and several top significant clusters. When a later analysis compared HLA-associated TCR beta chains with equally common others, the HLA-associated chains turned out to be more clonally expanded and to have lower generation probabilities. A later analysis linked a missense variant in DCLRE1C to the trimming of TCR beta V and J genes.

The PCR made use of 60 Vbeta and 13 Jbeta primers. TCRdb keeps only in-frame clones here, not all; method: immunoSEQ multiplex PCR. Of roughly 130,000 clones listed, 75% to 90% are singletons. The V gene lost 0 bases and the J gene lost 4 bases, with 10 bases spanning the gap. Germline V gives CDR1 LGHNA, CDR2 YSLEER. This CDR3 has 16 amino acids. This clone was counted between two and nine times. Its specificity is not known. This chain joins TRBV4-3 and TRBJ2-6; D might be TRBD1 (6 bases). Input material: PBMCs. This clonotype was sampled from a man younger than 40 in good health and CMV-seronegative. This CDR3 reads CASSQDRGRGANVLTF. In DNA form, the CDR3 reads TGCGCCAGCAGCCAAGACAGGGGCCGGGGGGCCAACGTCCTGACTTTC.